This TCR beta chain was documented in a study of cytomegalovirus exposure and HLA in healthy donors. Sequencing used immunoSEQ multiplex PCR; TCRdb keeps in-frame clones, though not all of them. The sample has approximately 200,000 clones; 80% to 90% are singletons. Germline V CDR1 and CDR2: SGHKS, YYEKEE (reference sequence). This CDR3 has 15 amino acids. J gave up 7 bases and V 4 bases, and 8 bases lay outside the gene matches. The material sequenced was PBMCs. The chain is built from TRBV5-5 and TRBJ2-1; TRBD1 aligns across 10 bases. The origin of this receptor is a young woman in good health and CMV-seronegative. CDR3 region: CASSLYRTGGNEQFF. CDR3 coding DNA: TGTGCCAGCAGCCTATACCGGACAGGGGGAAATGAGCAGTTCTTC. The full variable domain, its missing parts supplied by reference TRBV5-5 and TRBJ2-1, is DAGVTQSPTHLIKTRGQQVTLRCSPISGHKSVSWYQQVLGQGPQFIFQYYEKEERGRGNFPDRFSARQFPNYSSELNVNALLLGDSALYLCASSLYRTGGNEQFFGPGTRLTVL.